This T cell receptor beta chain was retrieved from a study of cytomegalovirus exposure and HLA in healthy donors. The PCR contained 60 Vbeta and 13 Jbeta primers. TCRdb's copy holds only in-frame clones and misses some; the assay was immunoSEQ multiplex PCR. The sample has roughly 110,000 clones, 70% to 85% seen once. The junction had 1 base not matched to a gene; V was cut back by 3 bases and J by 2 bases. The CDR3 has 13 residues. CDR1 is GTSNPN, CDR2 SVGIG, per germline (reference sequence). This clone showed up just a few times. Its antigen is still unknown. Study-wide findings and caveats: Serostatus for CMV was the only available immune exposure information. In vitro work confirmed that a few CMV-associated chains recognize CMV antigens. Further analysis, carried out later, found HLA-associated TCR beta chains more clonally expanded than equally common other chains. Association of a missense DCLRE1C variant with TCR beta V- and J-gene trimming was reported in a later analysis.

The TCR was taken from a boy between 5 and 17 years old in good health and CMV-seronegative. Sequencing was done on a sample of PBMCs. The chain couples TRBV30 to TRBJ2-7; TRBD2 agrees at 10 bases. Written as DNA, the CDR3 is TGTGCCTGGAGAACTAGCGGGACCTACGAGCAGTACTTC. It translates to CAWRTSGTYEQYF.